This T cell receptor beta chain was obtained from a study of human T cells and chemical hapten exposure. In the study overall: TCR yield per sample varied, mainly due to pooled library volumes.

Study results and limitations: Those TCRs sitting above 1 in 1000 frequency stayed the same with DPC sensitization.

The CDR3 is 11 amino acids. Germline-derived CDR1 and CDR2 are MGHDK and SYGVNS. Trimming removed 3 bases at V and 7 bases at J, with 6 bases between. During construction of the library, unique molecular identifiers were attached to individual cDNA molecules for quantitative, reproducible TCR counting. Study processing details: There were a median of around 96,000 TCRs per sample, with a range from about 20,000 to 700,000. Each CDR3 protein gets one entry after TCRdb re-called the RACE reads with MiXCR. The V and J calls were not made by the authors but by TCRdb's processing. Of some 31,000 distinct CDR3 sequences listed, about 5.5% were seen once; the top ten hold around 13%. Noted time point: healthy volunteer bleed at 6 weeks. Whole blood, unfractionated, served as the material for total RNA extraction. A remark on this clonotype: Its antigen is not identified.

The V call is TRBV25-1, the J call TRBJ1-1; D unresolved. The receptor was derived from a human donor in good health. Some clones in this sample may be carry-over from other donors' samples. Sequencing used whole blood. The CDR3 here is CASSDYSEAFF. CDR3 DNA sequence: TGTGCCAGCAGTGATTACAGTGAAGCTTTCTTT.